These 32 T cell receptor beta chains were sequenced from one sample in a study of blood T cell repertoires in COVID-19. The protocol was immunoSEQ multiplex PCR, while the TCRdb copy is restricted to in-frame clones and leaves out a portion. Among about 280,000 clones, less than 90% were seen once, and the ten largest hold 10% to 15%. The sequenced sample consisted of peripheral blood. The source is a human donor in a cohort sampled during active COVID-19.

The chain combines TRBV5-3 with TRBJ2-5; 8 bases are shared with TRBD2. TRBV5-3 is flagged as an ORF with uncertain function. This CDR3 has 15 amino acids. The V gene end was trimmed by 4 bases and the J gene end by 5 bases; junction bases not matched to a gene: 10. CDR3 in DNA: TGTGCCAGAAGCCCCGGGAGGGCTTATGCGGAGACCCAGTACTTC. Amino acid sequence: CARSPGRAYAETQYF.

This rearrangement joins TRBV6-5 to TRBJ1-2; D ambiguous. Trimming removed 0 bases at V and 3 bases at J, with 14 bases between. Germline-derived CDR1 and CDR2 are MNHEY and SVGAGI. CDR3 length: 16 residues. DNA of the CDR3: TGTGCCAGCAGTTACTCGACCCCCCCCCGGGACTATGGCTACACCTTC. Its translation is CASSYSTPPRDYGYTF.

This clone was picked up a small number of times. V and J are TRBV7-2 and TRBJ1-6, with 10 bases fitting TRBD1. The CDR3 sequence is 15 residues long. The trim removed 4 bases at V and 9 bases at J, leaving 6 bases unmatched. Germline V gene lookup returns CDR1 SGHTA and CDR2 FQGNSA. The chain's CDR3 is CASSSGQGESSPLHF. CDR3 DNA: TGTGCCAGCAGCTCCGGACAGGGGGAGAGTTCACCCCTCCACTTT.

For the CDR3, the DNA is TGTGCCAGCAGCCCACAACAGGGTGGCTATGGCTACACCTTC. This gives the protein CASSPQQGGYGYTF. This sequence joins TRBV7-2 and TRBJ1-2, with D possibly TRBD1 on 6 matching bases. V dropped 5 bases and J dropped 4 bases, with 14 bases sitting between them. CDR1 and CDR2 from the germline V gene are SGHTA and FQGNSA. This CDR3 comprises 14 residues.

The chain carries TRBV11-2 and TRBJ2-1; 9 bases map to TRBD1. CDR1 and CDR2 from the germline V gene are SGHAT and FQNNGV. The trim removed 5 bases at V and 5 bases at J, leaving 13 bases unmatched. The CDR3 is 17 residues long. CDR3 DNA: TGTGCCAGCAGCCCATTCGGGGACAGGGTGTTGAACAATGAGCAGTTCTTC. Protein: CASSPFGDRVLNNEQFF.

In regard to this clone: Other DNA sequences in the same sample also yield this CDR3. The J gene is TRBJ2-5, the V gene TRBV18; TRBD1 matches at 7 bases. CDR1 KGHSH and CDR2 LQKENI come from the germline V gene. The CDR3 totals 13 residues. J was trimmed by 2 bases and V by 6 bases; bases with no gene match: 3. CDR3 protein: CASSLGQQETQYF. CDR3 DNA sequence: TGTGCCAGCTCGCTGGGACAGCAAGAGACCCAGTACTTC.

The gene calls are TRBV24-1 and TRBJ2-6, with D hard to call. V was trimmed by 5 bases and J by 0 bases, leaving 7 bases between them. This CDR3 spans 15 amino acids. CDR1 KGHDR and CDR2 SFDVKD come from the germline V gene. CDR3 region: CATSGLGSGANVLTF. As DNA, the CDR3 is TGTGCCACCAGTGGACTGGGCTCTGGGGCCAACGTCCTGACTTTC.

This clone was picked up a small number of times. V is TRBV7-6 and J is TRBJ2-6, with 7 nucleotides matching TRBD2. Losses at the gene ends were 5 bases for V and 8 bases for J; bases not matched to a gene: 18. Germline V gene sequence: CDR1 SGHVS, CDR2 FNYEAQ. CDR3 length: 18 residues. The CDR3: CASSPFNPPSGKSNVLTF. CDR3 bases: TGTGCCAGCAGCCCATTTAATCCCCCCAGCGGGAAGTCCAACGTCCTGACTTTC.

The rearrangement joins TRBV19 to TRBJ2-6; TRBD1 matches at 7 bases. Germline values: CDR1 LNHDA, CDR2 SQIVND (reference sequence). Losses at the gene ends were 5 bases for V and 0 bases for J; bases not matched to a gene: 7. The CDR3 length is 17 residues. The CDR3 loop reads CASSDPQGLSGANVLTF. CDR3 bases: TGTGCCAGTAGTGACCCACAGGGGCTCTCTGGGGCCAACGTCCTGACTTTC.

The CDR3 is CASSLGLAGGPDEQFF. Written as DNA, the CDR3 is TGCGCCAGCAGCTTGGGACTAGCGGGAGGTCCGGACGAGCAGTTCTTC. This sequence joins TRBV5-1 and TRBJ2-1, with 13 bases fitting TRBD2. The length of the CDR3 is 16 residues. Germline V lookup: CDR1 SGHRS, CDR2 YFSETQ. V was pared by 0 bases and J by 10 bases, with 7 bases of the junction left unmatched. Complete variable domain (other parts from reference TRBV5-1 and TRBJ2-1): KAGVTQTPRYLIKTRGQQVTLSCSPISGHRSVSWYQQTPGQGLQFLFEYFSETQRNKGNFPGRFSGRQFSNSRSEMNVSTLELGDSALYLCASSLGLAGGPDEQFFGPGTRLTVL.

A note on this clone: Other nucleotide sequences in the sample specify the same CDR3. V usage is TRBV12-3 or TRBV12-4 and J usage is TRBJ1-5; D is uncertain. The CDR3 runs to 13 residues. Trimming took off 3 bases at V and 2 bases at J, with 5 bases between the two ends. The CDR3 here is CASSLAGNQPQHF. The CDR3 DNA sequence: TGTGCCAGCAGTTTGGCTGGCAATCAGCCCCAGCATTTT.

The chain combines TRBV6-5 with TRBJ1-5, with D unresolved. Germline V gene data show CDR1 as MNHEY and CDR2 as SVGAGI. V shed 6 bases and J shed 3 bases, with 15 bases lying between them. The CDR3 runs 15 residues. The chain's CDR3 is CASRSSRVINQPQHF. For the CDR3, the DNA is TGTGCCAGCAGGTCCTCGAGGGTTATCAATCAGCCCCAGCATTTT.

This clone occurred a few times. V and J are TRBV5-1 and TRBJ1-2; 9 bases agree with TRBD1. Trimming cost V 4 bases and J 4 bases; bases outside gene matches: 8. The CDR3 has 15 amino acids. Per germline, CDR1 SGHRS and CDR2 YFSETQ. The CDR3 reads CASSPPGQGAYGYTF. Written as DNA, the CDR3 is TGCGCCAGCAGCCCCCCGGGACAGGGTGCCTATGGCTACACCTTC. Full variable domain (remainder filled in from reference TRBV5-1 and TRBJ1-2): KAGVTQTPRYLIKTRGQQVTLSCSPISGHRSVSWYQQTPGQGLQFLFEYFSETQRNKGNFPGRFSGRQFSNSRSEMNVSTLELGDSALYLCASSPPGQGAYGYTFGSGTRLTVV.

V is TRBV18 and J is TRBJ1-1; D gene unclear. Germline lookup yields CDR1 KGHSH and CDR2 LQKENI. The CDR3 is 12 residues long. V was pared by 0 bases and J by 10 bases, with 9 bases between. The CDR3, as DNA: TGTGCCAGCTCACCACCGAAAGCGTCAGCTTTCTTT. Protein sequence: CASSPPKASAFF.

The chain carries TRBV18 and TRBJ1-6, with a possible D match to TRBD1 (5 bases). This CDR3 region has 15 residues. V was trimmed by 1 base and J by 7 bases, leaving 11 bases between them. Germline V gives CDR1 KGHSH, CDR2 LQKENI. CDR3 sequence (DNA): TGTGCCAGCTCACCACAGGAGGGGAGAAATTCACCCCTCCACTTT. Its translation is CASSPQEGRNSPLHF.

The CDR3 here is CASSLPTGASPQHF. CDR3 DNA sequence: TGTGCCAGCAGCCTACCGACAGGGGCTTCGCCCCAGCATTTT. V gene TRBV6-2 or TRBV6-3 combines with J gene TRBJ1-5; 8 bases are shared with TRBD1. The CDR3 consists of 14 residues. The junction had 10 bases not matched to a gene; V was cut back by 6 bases and J by 9 bases. From germline, CDR1 is MNHEY and CDR2 SVGEGT.

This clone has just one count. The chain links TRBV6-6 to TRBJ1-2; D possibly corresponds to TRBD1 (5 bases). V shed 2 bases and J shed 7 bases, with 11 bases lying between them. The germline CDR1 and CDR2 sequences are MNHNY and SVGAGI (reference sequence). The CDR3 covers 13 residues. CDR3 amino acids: CASSYVREAGYTF. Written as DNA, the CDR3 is TGTGCCAGCAGTTACGTCAGGGAAGCTGGCTACACCTTC.

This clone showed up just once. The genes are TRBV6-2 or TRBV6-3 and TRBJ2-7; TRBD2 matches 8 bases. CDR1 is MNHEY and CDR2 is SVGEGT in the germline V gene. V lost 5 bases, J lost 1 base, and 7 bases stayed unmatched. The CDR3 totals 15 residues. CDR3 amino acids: CASSQRGGRSYEQYF. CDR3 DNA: TGTGCCAGCAGTCAAAGGGGCGGGAGGTCCTACGAGCAGTACTTC.

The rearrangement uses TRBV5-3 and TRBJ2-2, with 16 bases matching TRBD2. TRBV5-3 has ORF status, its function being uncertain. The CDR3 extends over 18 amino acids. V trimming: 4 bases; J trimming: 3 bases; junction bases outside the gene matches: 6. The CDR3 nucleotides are TGTGCCAGAAGCGTGCCGGGACTAGCGGGAGGGGACACCGGGGAGCTGTTTTTT. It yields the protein CARSVPGLAGGDTGELFF.

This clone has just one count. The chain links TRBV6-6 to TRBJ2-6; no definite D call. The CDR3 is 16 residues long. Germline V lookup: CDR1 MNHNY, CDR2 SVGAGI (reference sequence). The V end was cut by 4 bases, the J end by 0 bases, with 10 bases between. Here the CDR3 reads CASSFWWSSGANVLTF. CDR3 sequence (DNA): TGTGCCAGCAGTTTTTGGTGGAGCTCTGGGGCCAACGTCCTGACTTTC.

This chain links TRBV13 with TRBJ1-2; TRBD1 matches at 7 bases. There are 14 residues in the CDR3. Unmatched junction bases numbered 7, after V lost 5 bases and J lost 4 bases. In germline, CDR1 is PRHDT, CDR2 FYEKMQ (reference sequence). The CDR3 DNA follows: TGTGCCAGCAGCGCCCGACAGGGAGTCTATGGCTACACCTTC. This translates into CASSARQGVYGYTF.

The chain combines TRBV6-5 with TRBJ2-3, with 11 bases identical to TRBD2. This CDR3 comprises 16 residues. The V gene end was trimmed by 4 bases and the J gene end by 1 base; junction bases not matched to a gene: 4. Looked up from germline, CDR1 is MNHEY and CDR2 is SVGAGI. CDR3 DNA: TGTGCCAGCAGTTTTAGCGGGAGGGTTCGCACAGATACGCAGTATTTT. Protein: CASSFSGRVRTDTQYF.

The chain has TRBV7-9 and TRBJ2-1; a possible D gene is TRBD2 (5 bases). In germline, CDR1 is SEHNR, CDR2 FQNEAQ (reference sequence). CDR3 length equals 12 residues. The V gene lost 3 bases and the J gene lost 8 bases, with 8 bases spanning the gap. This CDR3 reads CASSLGVYEQFF. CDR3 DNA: TGTGCCAGCAGCTTGGGAGTCTATGAGCAGTTCTTC.

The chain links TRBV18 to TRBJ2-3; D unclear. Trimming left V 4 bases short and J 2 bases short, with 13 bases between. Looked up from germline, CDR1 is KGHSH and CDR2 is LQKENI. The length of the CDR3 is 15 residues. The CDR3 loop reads CASSRGASSTDTQYF. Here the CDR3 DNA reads TGTGCCAGCTCACGAGGAGCCTCATCCACAGATACGCAGTATTTT.

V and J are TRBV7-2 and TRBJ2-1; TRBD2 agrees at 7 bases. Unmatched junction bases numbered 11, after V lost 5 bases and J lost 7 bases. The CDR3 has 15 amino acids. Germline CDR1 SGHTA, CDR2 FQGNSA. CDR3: CASSLLAGVKNEQFF. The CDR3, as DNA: TGTGCCAGCAGCCTCCTCGCGGGAGTCAAGAATGAGCAGTTCTTC.

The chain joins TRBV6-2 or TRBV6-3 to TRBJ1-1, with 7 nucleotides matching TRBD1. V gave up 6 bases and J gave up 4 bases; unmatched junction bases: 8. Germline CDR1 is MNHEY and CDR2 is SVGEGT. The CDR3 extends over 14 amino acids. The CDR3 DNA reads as TGTGCCAGCAGCCATCCAGGGGGTCCCACTGAAGCTTTCTTT. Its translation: CASSHPGGPTEAFF.

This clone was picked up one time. CDR3 amino acids: CASSPDRAKEQFF. The CDR3 bases are TGTGCCAGCAGCCCGGACAGGGCAAAAGAGCAGTTCTTC. The chain couples TRBV11-1 to TRBJ2-1; 8 bases align to TRBD1. Per germline, CDR1 SGHAT and CDR2 FQDESV (reference sequence). This CDR3 has 13 amino acids. The ends lost 5 bases at V and 10 bases at J; junction bases unmatched: 7.

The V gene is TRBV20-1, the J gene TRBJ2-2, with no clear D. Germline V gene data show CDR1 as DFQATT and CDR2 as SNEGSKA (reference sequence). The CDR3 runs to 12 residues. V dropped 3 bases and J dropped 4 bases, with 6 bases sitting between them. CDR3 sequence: CSASSPTGELFF. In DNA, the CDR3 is TGCAGTGCTAGTTCTCCCACCGGGGAGCTGTTTTTT.

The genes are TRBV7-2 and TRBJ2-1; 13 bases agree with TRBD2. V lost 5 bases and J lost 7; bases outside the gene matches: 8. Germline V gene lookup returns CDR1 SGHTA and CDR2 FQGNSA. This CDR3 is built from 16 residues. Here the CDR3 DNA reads TGTGCCAGCAGCCTCGAGGGGGGACTAGCGGGAAATGAGCAGTTCTTC. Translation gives CASSLEGGLAGNEQFF.

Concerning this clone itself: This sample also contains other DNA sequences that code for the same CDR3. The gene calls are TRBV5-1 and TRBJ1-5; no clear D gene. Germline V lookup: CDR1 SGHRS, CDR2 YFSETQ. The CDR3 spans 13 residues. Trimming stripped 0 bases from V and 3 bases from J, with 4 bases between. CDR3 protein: CASSLAVNQPQHF. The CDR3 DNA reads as TGCGCCAGCAGCTTGGCGGTCAATCAGCCCCAGCATTTT.

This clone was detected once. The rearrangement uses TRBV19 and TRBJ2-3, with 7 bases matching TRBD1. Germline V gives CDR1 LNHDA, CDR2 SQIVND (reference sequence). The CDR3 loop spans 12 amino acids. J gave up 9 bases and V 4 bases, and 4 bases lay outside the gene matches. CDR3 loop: CASSRQGSTQYF. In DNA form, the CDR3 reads TGTGCCAGTAGTAGACAGGGTTCAACGCAGTATTTT.

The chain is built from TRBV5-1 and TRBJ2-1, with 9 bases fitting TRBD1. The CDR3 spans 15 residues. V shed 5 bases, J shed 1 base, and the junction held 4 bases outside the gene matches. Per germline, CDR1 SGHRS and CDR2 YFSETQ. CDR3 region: CASRPGTGSYNEQFF. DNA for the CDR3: TGCGCCAGCAGGCCCGGGACAGGGTCCTACAATGAGCAGTTCTTC.